The clone carrying this T cell receptor beta chain has just a few counts. TCRdb re-analysed the 5' RACE reads in MiXCR, keeping a single row per CDR3 protein. The sample contains roughly 510,000 distinct CDR3 sequences, 15% to 20% of which appear only once. The data stem from a study of T-cell memory formation after mild COVID-19. V dropped 5 bases and J dropped 3; count of bases not matched to a gene: 7. The CDR3 extends over 14 amino acids. The V gene's germline CDR1 is DFQATT and CDR2 SNEGSKA (reference sequence). This chain joins TRBV20-1 and TRBJ2-5; 9 bases agree with TRBD1. Sequenced sample: PBMCs or a T cell subset sorted from them (not recorded which). The TCR originated in an adult woman who had mild COVID-19 (a few samples of this study predate the infection). Cell type and time point are not known. In nucleotides, the CDR3 is TGCAGTGCTGGGGACAGGGTCAATAAAGAGACCCAGTACTTC. Translation gives CSAGDRVNKETQYF.